This passage covers 32 T cell receptor beta chains from one sample sequenced in a study of blood T cell repertoires in COVID-19. Method: immunoSEQ multiplex PCR; TCRdb's copy keeps in-frame clones and lacks some. The data contain about 350,000 clones, approximately 91% of them seen just once; the ten biggest clones take up approximately 0.93%. The sample was PBMCs or T cells enriched from blood (not recorded which). The receptors were sampled from a woman aged 30 to 39 who had been exposed to COVID-19.

To note about this clone: Its ends do not fully match the called genes, so a read error is possible. The chain joins TRBV10-3 to TRBJ2-2; a weak D match, TRBD2 (5 bases). The CDR3 has 12 residues. Germline-derived CDR1 and CDR2 are ENHRY and SYGVKD. CDR3 DNA sequence: TGCATGGCTGGCGGGCAAACCGGGGAGCTGTTTTTT. Encoded protein: CMAGGQTGELFF.

In this sample, this clone turned up a few times. This chain links TRBV6-5 with TRBJ2-7, with 12 bases lining up with TRBD2. V shed 6 bases and J 6 bases; nucleotides not matched to a gene: 3. The CDR3 spans 13 residues. The V gene's germline CDR1 is MNHEY and CDR2 SVGAGI. For the CDR3, the DNA is TGTGCCAGCAGCTCTAGCGGGAGGGGCGAGCAGTACTTC. This codes for CASSSSGRGEQYF.

In its sample, this clone was seen once. The rearrangement links TRBV13 to TRBJ1-6, with 8 bases matching TRBD1. V was pared by 3 bases and J by 10 bases, with 5 bases of the junction left unmatched. The V gene's germline CDR1 is PRHDT and CDR2 FYEKMQ (reference sequence). This CDR3 comprises 14 residues. The CDR3 loop reads CASSLDRVSSPLHF. CDR3 DNA sequence: TGTGCCAGCAGCTTGGACAGGGTCTCGTCACCCCTCCACTTT.

CDR3 in amino acids: CASSLERHATDTQYF. The CDR3, as DNA: TGTGCCAGCAGCTTAGAAAGACACGCCACAGATACGCAGTATTTT. The chain combines TRBV11-2 with TRBJ2-3; D ambiguous. The CDR3 has 15 amino acids. Germline loops: CDR1 SGHAT, CDR2 FQNNGV. Deletions cut 0 bases from V and 2 bases from J, with 9 bases between.

V usage is TRBV28 and J usage is TRBJ1-1, with D perhaps TRBD1 (5 bases). The CDR3 has 15 residues. The germline V and J ends were trimmed by 6 bases and 4 bases, with 18 bases remaining between them. Per germline, CDR1 MDHEN and CDR2 SYDVKM. The CDR3 sequence is CASRPLMGGGTEAFF. The CDR3, as DNA: TGTGCCAGCAGGCCCCTGATGGGGGGAGGCACTGAAGCTTTCTTT.

The chain is built from TRBV11-2 and TRBJ1-1; TRBD1 is a possible D gene (5 bases). CDR1 SGHAT and CDR2 FQNNGV come from the germline V gene. The CDR3 is made up of 15 amino acids. Between the trimmed V and J ends, which lost 1 base and 1 base, there was a span of 10 bases. DNA of the CDR3: TGTGCCAGCAGCTTAGTAGGGGCCGGGAACACTGAAGCTTTCTTT. Translating gives CASSLVGAGNTEAFF.

The genes are TRBV5-1 and TRBJ2-7, with TRBD2 identical over 13 bases. The germline V gene has CDR1 SGHRS and CDR2 YFSETQ. The J segment lost 9 bases and the V segment lost 3 bases, leaving 9 bases of the junction unmatched. The CDR3 totals 15 residues. For the CDR3, the DNA is TGCGCCAGCAGCTCCGGAGGACTAGCGGGAGCTGTGCAGTACTTC. It encodes CASSSGGLAGAVQYF.

The V call is TRBV2, the J call TRBJ2-4; 10 bases align to TRBD2. In germline, CDR1 is SNHLY, CDR2 FYNNEI. With 8 bases clipped from V and 0 bases from J, the junction kept 4 bases outside the gene matches. There are 15 residues in the CDR3. CDR3 loop: CASFGLAVAKNIQYF. The CDR3 nucleotides are TGTGCCAGCTTCGGACTAGCGGTAGCCAAAAACATTCAGTACTTC. Full variable domain (missing parts from reference TRBV2 and TRBJ2-4): EPEVTQTPSHQVTQMGQEVILRCVPISNHLYFYWYRQILGQKVEFLVSFYNNEISEKSEIFDDQFSVERPDGSNFTLKIRSTKLEDSAMYFCASFGLAVAKNIQYFGAGTRLSVL.

V gene TRBV7-3 combines with J gene TRBJ2-1, with D tentatively TRBD1 (5 bases). The ends were cut back, 4 bases at V and 8 bases at J, with 21 bases in the middle. CDR1 is SGHTA and CDR2 is FQGTGA in the germline V gene. This CDR3 has 16 amino acids. CDR3: CASSSQGTFSPDEQFF. CDR3 coding DNA: TGTGCCAGCAGCTCTCAGGGTACCTTCTCCCCGGATGAGCAGTTCTTC. The full variable domain, in which reference TRBV7-3 and TRBJ2-1 provide the parts outside the CDR3, is GAGVSQTPSNKVTEKGKYVELRCDPISGHTALYWYRQSLGQGPEFLIYFQGTGAADDSGLPNDRFFAVRPEGSVSTLKIQRTERGDSAVYLCASSSQGTFSPDEQFFGPGTRLTVL.

The chain joins TRBV24-1 to TRBJ2-7; D unclear. Germline CDR1 reads KGHDR; CDR2 reads SFDVKD. CDR3 length equals 14 residues. The germline V and J ends were trimmed by 2 bases and 1 base, with 8 bases remaining between them. CDR3 sequence reads: CATSDSDKSYEQYF. The CDR3 region has the DNA TGTGCCACCAGTGATTCCGACAAGTCCTACGAGCAGTACTTC.

The V call is TRBV5-1, the J call TRBJ1-3; the D is unclear. CDR1 and CDR2 (germline): SGHRS, YFSETQ. The CDR3 loop spans 15 amino acids. V was clipped by 5 bases and J by 4 bases, with 16 bases between them. The CDR3 sequence: CASRRSSDSGNTIYF. The CDR3 region has the DNA TGCGCCAGCAGAAGATCATCGGACTCCGGAAACACCATATATTTT.

The chain employs TRBV4-1 and TRBJ2-7; 11 bases match TRBD1. CDR1 is MGHRA and CDR2 is YSYEKL in the germline V gene. The CDR3 has 13 residues. Unmatched junction bases numbered 1, after V lost 3 bases and J lost 6 bases. This chain's CDR3 is CASSQDRGLEQYF. Here the CDR3 DNA reads TGCGCCAGCAGCCAGGACAGGGGGCTCGAGCAGTACTTC.

In its sample, this clone was seen a few times. The CDR3 sequence is CAISPGVTEAFF. CDR3 nucleotide sequence: TGTGCCATTAGTCCAGGGGTCACTGAAGCTTTCTTT. V and J are TRBV28 and TRBJ1-1; D is perhaps TRBD1 (6 bases). Trimming pared 10 bases from V and 4 bases from J, leaving 13 bases between. The CDR3 loop spans 12 amino acids. Germline lookup yields CDR1 MDHEN and CDR2 SYDVKM.

CDR3 sequence: CASSFRDRGGINTGELFF. Written as DNA, the CDR3 is TGCGCCAGCAGCTTCCGCGACAGGGGAGGAATTAACACCGGGGAGCTGTTTTTT. This sequence joins TRBV5-1 and TRBJ2-2, with 8 bases matching TRBD1. J was trimmed by 2 bases and V by 2 bases; bases with no gene match: 11. This CDR3 spans 18 amino acids. From germline, CDR1 is SGHRS and CDR2 YFSETQ.

This chain links TRBV6-5 with TRBJ1-5; 7 bases match TRBD1. Germline assignment: CDR1 MNHEY and CDR2 SVGAGI. This CDR3 has 14 amino acids. J lost 3 bases, V lost 6 bases, and 5 bases had no gene match. The CDR3 spells CASSYRGPNQPQHF. The CDR3 bases are TGTGCCAGCAGCTACAGGGGTCCCAATCAGCCCCAGCATTTT.

This clone turned up a few times. This rearrangement joins TRBV24-1 to TRBJ2-5; D possibly corresponds to TRBD2 (5 bases). The V gene lost 3 bases and the J gene lost 5 bases, with 18 bases spanning the gap. Germline lookup yields CDR1 KGHDR and CDR2 SFDVKD. The CDR3 runs to 16 residues. The CDR3 reads CATSDPGVEGTETQYF. CDR3 in DNA: TGTGCCACCAGTGATCCCGGGGTAGAAGGTACCGAGACCCAGTACTTC.

The J gene is TRBJ1-1, the V gene TRBV12-3 or TRBV12-4; D unresolved. V lost 7 bases and J 3 bases, leaving 12 bases between the germline ends. The length of the CDR3 is 13 residues. CDR3 coding DNA: TGTGCCAGCACCAGAGAGCTAGACACTGAAGCTTTCTTT. This gives the protein CASTRELDTEAFF.

CDR3 region: CASSLGRLAGGGEQFF. DNA of the CDR3: TGTGCCAGCAGCTTAGGACGGCTAGCGGGAGGGGGTGAGCAGTTCTTC. The chain uses TRBV7-8 and TRBJ2-1; 12 bases map to TRBD2. Trimming cost V 1 base and J 9 bases; bases outside gene matches: 7. CDR1 is SGHVS, CDR2 FQNEAQ, per germline. The CDR3 consists of 16 residues.

The chain is built from TRBV6-5 and TRBJ1-1; tentatively, D is TRBD1 (6 bases). The ends were cut back, 5 bases at V and 1 base at J, with 8 bases in the middle. This CDR3 is 13 amino acids long. Looked up from germline, CDR1 is MNHEY and CDR2 is SVGAGI. The CDR3 DNA is TGTGCCAGCAGTAGACAGGAGAACACTGAAGCTTTCTTT. This gives the protein CASSRQENTEAFF.

The J gene is TRBJ2-7, the V gene TRBV5-1; D uncertain. V lost 1 base and J 0 bases, leaving 5 bases between the germline ends. The CDR3 contains 13 residues. Germline assignment: CDR1 SGHRS and CDR2 YFSETQ. The CDR3 reads CASSLIGSYEQYF. Here the CDR3 DNA reads TGCGCCAGCAGCTTGATCGGCTCCTACGAGCAGTACTTC.

V usage is TRBV7-8 and J usage is TRBJ2-7; 14 bases match TRBD2. Germline V gene sequence: CDR1 SGHVS, CDR2 FQNEAQ. Trimming removed 1 base from V and 2 bases from J; junction bases left unmatched: 7. This CDR3 has 18 amino acids. CDR3: CASSLGGTSGRSTYEQYF. CDR3 nucleotides: TGTGCCAGCAGCTTAGGAGGGACTAGCGGGAGATCCACCTACGAGCAGTACTTC.

The V gene is TRBV28, the J gene TRBJ2-4; a possible D gene is TRBD1 (5 bases). Germline values: CDR1 MDHEN, CDR2 SYDVKM. V lost 8 bases and J lost 2, with 13 bases in between. This CDR3 is built from 14 residues. The CDR3 loop is CASGRRATKNIQYF. CDR3 bases: TGTGCCAGCGGACGCAGGGCAACCAAAAACATTCAGTACTTC.

The sample holds a few counts of this clone. The chain uses TRBV2 and TRBJ2-7, with D unresolved. Trimming removed 3 bases from V and 5 bases from J, with 8 bases in between. This CDR3 has 12 residues. Germline V gene sequence: CDR1 SNHLY, CDR2 FYNNEI. This CDR3 is CASSDIGDEQYF. CDR3 nucleotide sequence: TGTGCCAGCAGTGATATCGGTGACGAGCAGTACTTC.

This clone turned up a few times. The chain recombines TRBV28 with TRBJ1-2, with 12 bases lining up with TRBD1. J gave up 4 bases and V 2 bases, and 5 bases lay outside the gene matches. In germline, CDR1 is MDHEN, CDR2 SYDVKM. The CDR3 sequence is 16 residues long. For the CDR3, the DNA is TGTGCCAGCAGTTTACGGGGACAGGGGGCTGGCTATGGCTACACCTTC. Translation gives CASSLRGQGAGYGYTF.

The chain uses TRBV6-5 and TRBJ2-7, with D perhaps TRBD2 (6 bases). The ends were cut back, 6 bases at V and 0 bases at J, with 15 bases in the middle. The CDR3 has 15 residues. CDR1 is MNHEY, CDR2 SVGAGI, per germline. For the CDR3, the DNA is TGTGCCAGCAGAAAGTCGGGACTTTTCTCCTACGAGCAGTACTTC. It encodes CASRKSGLFSYEQYF.

The chain recombines TRBV7-8 with TRBJ2-1, with 8 bases fitting TRBD2. J gave up 4 bases and V 3 bases, and 2 bases lay outside the gene matches. The CDR3 consists of 14 residues. CDR1 is SGHVS, CDR2 FQNEAQ, per germline. Written as DNA, the CDR3 is TGTGCCAGCAGCTTTAGCGGGACTTACAATGAGCAGTTCTTC. Translating it yields CASSFSGTYNEQFF.

This chain uses TRBV7-3 with TRBJ2-7; 10 bases fit TRBD1. From germline, CDR1 is SGHTA and CDR2 FQGTGA. V gave up 5 bases and J gave up 2 bases; unmatched junction bases: 9. This CDR3 comprises 16 residues. The CDR3 DNA is TGTGCCAGCAGCCCAACGGGACAGGGGAGTCCCTACGAGCAGTACTTC. The encoded protein is CASSPTGQGSPYEQYF.

The chain recombines TRBV10-2 with TRBJ2-7, with TRBD2 identical over 11 bases. V lost 6 bases and J lost 0; bases outside the gene matches: 4. Germline-derived CDR1 and CDR2 are WSHSY and SAAADI. The CDR3 totals 15 residues. The CDR3 reads CASRTSGTPSYEQYF. The CDR3 DNA reads TGCGCCAGCAGGACTAGCGGGACTCCCTCCTACGAGCAGTACTTC.

This clone was seen only once. The V gene is TRBV30, the J gene TRBJ2-3, with D possibly matching TRBD2 (6 bases). Germline V lookup: CDR1 GTSNPN, CDR2 SVGIG (reference sequence). This CDR3 spans 18 amino acids. V was trimmed by 3 bases and J by 4 bases, leaving 26 bases between them. CDR3 protein: CAWSEISLFGSGADTQYF. The CDR3, as DNA: TGTGCCTGGAGCGAAATATCACTTTTCGGGAGTGGGGCAGATACGCAGTATTTT.

The chain uses TRBV2 and TRBJ1-5; tentative D call: TRBD1 (5 bases). V was cut by 7 bases and J by 5 bases, with 18 bases left in between. The CDR3 runs 15 residues. The germline CDR1 and CDR2 sequences are SNHLY and FYNNEI. The CDR3 region has the DNA TGTGCCAGCACCCCGGGGGGGGACCCCTATCAGCCCCAGCATTTT. Translated: CASTPGGDPYQPQHF.

In its sample, this clone was seen a few times. The chain links TRBV6-6 to TRBJ2-5; 7 positions agree with TRBD1. The germline CDR1 and CDR2 sequences are MNHNY and SVGAGI (reference sequence). V was pared by 6 bases and J by 0 bases, with 4 bases of the junction left unmatched. The CDR3 is made up of 14 amino acids. The DNA for the CDR3 is TGTGCCAGCAGGTTGGGACAGAACCAAGAGACCCAGTACTTC. Residues: CASRLGQNQETQYF.

The chain employs TRBV7-9 and TRBJ2-1; TRBD1 matches at 8 bases. V trimming: 0 bases; J trimming: 8 bases; junction bases outside the gene matches: 12. Germline CDR1 reads SEHNR; CDR2 reads FQNEAQ (reference sequence). The CDR3 consists of 17 residues. CDR3: CASSLAGRTGSSDEQFF. The CDR3 region has the DNA TGTGCCAGCAGCTTAGCAGGCCGGACAGGGAGCAGCGATGAGCAGTTCTTC.